This TCR beta chain was observed in a study of CD8 T cells in Susac syndrome. Study results and caveats: Susac-specific public clones were found in both the total CD8+ and the CD8+ TEMRA repertoires, with approximately 16 in the former and about five in the latter.

Random hexamers were used to reverse transcribe roughly 0.45 to 1 ug of RNA. TCRdb passed the immunoSEQ multiplex PCR reads through MiXCR, listing each CDR3 protein once. Among 100,000 or so distinct CDR3 sequences listed, roughly 96% were seen once. Note on this clonotype: Antigen: not known.

Sequencing input: CD8+ T cells from PBMCs. This TCR was sampled from a human donor with Susac syndrome.

CDR3 nucleotide sequence: TGTGCCACCAGCAGAGATTCTCCGGACAGGGTTCCCAATGAGCAGTTCTTC. Translated, it gives CATSRDSPDRVPNEQFF. The rearrangement joins TRBV15 to TRBJ2-1; 8 bases are shared with TRBD1. Germline V gives CDR1 LNHNV, CDR2 YYDKDF (reference sequence). The CDR3 contains 17 residues. Trimming at V came to 0 bases and at J to 6 bases, leaving 10 bases not matched to a gene.